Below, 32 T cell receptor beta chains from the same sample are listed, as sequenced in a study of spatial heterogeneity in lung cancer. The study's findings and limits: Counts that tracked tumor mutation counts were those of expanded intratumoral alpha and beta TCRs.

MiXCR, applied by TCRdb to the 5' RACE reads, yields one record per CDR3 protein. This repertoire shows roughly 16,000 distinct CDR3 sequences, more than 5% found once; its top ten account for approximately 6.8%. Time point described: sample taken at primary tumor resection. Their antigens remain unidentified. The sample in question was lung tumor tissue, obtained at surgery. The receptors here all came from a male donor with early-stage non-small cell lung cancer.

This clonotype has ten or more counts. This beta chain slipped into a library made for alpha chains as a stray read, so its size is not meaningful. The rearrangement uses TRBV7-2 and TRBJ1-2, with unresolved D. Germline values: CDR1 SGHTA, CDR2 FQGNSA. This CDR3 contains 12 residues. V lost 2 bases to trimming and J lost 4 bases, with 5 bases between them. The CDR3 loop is CASSLNLYGYTF. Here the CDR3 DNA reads TGTGCCAGCAGCTTAAATCTCTATGGCTACACCTTC. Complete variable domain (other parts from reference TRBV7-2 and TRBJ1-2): GAGVSQSPSNKVTEKGKDVELRCDPISGHTALYWYRQSLGQGLEFLIYFQGNSAPDKSGLPSDRFSAERTGGSVSTLTIQRTQQEDSAVYLCASSLNLYGYTFGSGTRLTVV.

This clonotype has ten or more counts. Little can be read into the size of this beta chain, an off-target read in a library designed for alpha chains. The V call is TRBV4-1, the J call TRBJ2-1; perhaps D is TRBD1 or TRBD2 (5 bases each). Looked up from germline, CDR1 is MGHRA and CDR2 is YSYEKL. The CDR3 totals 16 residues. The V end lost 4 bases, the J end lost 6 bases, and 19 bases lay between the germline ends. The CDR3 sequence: CASSLRDGVGVNEQFF. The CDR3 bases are TGCGCCAGCAGCCTTCGGGATGGCGTGGGGGTCAATGAGCAGTTCTTC.

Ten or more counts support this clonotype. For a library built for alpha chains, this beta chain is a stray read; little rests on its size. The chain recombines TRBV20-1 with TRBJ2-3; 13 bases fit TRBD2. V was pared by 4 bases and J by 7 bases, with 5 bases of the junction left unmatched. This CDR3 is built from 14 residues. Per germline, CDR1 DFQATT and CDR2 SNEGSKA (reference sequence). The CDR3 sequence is CSATRTSGRYTQYF. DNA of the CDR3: TGCAGTGCTACCCGGACTAGCGGGAGATATACGCAGTATTTT.

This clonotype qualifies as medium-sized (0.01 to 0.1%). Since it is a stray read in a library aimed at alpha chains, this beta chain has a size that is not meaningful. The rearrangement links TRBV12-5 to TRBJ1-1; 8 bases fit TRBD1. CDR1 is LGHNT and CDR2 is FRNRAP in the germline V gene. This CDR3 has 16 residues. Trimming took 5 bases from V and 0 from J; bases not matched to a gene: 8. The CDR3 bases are TGTGCTAGTGGTCCAGGACAGGGTCGCATGAACACTGAAGCTTTCTTT. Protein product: CASGPGQGRMNTEAFF.

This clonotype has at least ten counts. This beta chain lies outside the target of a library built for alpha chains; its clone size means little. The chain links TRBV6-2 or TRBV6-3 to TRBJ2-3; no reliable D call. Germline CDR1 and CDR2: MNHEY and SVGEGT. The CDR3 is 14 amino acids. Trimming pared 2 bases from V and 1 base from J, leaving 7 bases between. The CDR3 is CASSYIGGTDTQYF. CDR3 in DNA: TGTGCCAGCAGTTACATCGGAGGCACAGATACGCAGTATTTT.

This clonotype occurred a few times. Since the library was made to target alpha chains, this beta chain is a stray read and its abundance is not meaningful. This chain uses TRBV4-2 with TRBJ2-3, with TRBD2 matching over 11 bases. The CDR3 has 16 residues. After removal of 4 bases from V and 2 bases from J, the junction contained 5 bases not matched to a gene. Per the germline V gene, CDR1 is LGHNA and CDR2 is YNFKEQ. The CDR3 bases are TGTGCCAGCAGCCCGAAGGGACTAGCGGACACAGATACGCAGTATTTT. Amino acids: CASSPKGLADTDTQYF.

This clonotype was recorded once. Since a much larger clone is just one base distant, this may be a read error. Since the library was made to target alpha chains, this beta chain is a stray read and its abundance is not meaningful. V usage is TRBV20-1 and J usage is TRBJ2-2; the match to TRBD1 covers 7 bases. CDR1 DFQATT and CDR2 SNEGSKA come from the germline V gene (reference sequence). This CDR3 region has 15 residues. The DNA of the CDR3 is TGCAGTGCTAGAGATTGGAGACAGGGCTTCGGGGAGCTGCTTTTT. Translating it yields CSARDWRQGFGELLF.

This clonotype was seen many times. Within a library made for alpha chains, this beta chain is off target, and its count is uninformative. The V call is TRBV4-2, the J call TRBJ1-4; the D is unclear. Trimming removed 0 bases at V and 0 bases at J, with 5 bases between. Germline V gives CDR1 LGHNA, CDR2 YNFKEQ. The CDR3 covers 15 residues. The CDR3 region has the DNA TGTGCCAGCAGCCAAGAGGCGGCAACTAATGAAAAACTGTTTTTT. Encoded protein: CASSQEAATNEKLFF.

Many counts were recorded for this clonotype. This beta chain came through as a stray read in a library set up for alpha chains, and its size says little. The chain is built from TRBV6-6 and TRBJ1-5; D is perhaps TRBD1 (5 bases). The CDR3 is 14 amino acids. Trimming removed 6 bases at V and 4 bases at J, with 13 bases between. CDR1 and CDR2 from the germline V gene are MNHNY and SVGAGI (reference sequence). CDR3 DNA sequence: TGTGCCAGCAGACCAGACAGCAATAATCAGCCCCAGCATTTT. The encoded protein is CASRPDSNNQPQHF.

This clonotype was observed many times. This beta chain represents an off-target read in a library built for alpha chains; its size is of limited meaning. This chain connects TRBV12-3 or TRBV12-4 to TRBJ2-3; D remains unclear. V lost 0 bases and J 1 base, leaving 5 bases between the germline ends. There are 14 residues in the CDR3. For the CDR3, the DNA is TGTGCCAGCAGTTTAGCCCGCGGCACAGATACGCAGTATTTT. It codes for CASSLARGTDTQYF.

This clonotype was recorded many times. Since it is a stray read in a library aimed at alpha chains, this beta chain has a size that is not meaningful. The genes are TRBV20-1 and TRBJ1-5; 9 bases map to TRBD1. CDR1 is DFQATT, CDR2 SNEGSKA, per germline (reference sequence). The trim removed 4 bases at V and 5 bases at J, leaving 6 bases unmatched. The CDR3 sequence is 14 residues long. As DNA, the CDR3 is TGCAGTGCTACCCGTTGGACAGGGGATCAGCCCCAGCATTTT. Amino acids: CSATRWTGDQPQHF.

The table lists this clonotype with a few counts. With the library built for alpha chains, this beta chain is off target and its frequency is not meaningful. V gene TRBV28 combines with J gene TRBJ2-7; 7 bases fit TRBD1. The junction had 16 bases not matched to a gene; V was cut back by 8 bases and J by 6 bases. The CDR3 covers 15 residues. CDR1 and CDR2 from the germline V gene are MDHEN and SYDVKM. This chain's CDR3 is CASSSPTGRMGEQYF. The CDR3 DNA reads TGTGCCAGCTCCTCACCGACAGGGCGAATGGGCGAGCAGTACTTC.

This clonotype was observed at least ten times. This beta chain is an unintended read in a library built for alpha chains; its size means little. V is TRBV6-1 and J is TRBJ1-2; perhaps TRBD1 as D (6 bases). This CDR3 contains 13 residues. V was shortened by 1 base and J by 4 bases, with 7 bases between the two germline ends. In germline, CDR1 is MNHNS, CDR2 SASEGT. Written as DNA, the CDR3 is TGTGCCAGCAGTGAAGGGGGGCCCTATGGCTACACCTTC. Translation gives CASSEGGPYGYTF.

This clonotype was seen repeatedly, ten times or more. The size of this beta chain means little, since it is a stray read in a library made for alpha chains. The CDR3: CASSEGDSSYEQYF. DNA for the CDR3: TGTGCCAGCAGTGAAGGGGACAGCTCCTACGAGCAGTACTTC. The J gene is TRBJ2-7, the V gene TRBV6-1; 7 positions match TRBD1. Looked up from germline, CDR1 is MNHNS and CDR2 is SASEGT. Trimming took 1 base from V and 0 from J; bases not matched to a gene: 0. This CDR3 is built from 14 residues.

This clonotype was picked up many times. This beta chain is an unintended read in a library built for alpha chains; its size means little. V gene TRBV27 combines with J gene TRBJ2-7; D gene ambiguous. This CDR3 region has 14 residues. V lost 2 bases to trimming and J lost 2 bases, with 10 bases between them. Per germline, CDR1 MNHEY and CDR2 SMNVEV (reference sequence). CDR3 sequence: CASSLKGGPYEQYF. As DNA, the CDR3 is TGTGCCAGCAGTTTAAAGGGCGGCCCCTACGAGCAGTACTTC.

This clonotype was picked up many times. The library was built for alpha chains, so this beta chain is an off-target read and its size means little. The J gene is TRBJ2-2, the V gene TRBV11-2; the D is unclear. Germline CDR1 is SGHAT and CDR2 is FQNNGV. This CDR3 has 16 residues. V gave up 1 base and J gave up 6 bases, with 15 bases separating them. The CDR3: CASSLGAGYDAGELFF. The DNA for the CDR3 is TGTGCCAGCAGCTTAGGGGCCGGCTACGATGCCGGGGAGCTGTTTTTT.

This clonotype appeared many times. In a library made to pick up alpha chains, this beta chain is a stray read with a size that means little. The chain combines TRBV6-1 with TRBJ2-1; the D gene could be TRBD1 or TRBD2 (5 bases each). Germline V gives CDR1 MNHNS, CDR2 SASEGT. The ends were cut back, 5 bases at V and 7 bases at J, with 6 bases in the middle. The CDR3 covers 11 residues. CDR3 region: CASSWGNEQFF. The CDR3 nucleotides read TGTGCCAGCAGTTGGGGGAATGAGCAGTTCTTC.

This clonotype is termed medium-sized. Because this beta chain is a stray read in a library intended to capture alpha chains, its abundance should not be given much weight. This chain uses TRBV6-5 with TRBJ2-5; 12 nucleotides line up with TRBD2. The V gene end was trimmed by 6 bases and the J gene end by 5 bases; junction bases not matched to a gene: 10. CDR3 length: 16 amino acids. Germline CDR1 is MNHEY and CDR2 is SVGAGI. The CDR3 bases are TGTGCCAGCAGAAAAGGAGGACTAGCGGGGCGGGAGACCCAGTACTTC. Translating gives CASRKGGLAGRETQYF.

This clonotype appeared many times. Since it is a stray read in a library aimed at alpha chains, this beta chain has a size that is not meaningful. In DNA form, the CDR3 reads TGCAGTGCTAACCGATGGACAGATAACTATGGCTACACCTTC. Encoded protein: CSANRWTDNYGYTF. The rearrangement joins TRBV20-1 to TRBJ1-2; possibly TRBD1 for D (6 bases). The CDR3 runs to 14 residues. The germline V gene has CDR1 DFQATT and CDR2 SNEGSKA (reference sequence). The V gene lost 4 bases and the J gene lost 1 base, with 13 bases spanning the gap.

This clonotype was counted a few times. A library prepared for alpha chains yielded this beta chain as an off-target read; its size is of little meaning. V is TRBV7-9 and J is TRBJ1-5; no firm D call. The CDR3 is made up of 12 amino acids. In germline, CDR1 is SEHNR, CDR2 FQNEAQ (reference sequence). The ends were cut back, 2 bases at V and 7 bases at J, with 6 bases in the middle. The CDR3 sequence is CASSLRSQPQHF. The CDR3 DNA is TGTGCCAGCAGCTTAAGATCACAGCCCCAGCATTTT.

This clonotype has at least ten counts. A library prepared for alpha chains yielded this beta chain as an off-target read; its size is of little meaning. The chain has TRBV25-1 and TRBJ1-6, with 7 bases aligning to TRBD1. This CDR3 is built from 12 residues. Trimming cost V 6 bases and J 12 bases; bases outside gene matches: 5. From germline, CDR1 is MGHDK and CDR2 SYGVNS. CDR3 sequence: CASRGDREPLHF. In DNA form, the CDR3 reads TGTGCCAGCAGGGGGGACAGAGAACCCCTCCACTTT. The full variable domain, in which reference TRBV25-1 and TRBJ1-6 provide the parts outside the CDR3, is EADIYQTPRYLVIGTGKKITLECSQTMGHDKMYWYQQDPGMELHLIHYSYGVNSTEKGDLSSESTVSRIRTEHFPLTLESARPSHTSQYLCASRGDREPLHFGNGTRLTVT.

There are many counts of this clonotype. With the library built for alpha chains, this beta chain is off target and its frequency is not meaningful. This chain's CDR3 is CASSPRPAETQYF. CDR3 in DNA: TGCGCCAGCAGCCCCCGCCCCGCCGAGACCCAGTACTTC. The chain uses TRBV5-1 and TRBJ2-5; the D is unclear. Trimming took 4 bases from V and 5 from J, leaving 12 bases between them. Germline lookup yields CDR1 SGHRS and CDR2 YFSETQ. This CDR3 is built from 13 residues. Using reference TRBV5-1 and TRBJ2-5 for the parts outside the CDR3, the full variable domain is KAGVTQTPRYLIKTRGQQVTLSCSPISGHRSVSWYQQTPGQGLQFLFEYFSETQRNKGNFPGRFSGRQFSNSRSEMNVSTLELGDSALYLCASSPRPAETQYFGPGTRLLVL.

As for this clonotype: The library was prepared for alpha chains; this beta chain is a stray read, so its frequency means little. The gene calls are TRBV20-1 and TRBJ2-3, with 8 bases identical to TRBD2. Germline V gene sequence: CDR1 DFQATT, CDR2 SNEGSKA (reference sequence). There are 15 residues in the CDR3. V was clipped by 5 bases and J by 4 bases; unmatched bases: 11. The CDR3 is CSAEGAGEAPDTQYF. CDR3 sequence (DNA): TGCAGTGCTGAAGGAGCGGGAGAGGCCCCAGATACGCAGTATTTT.

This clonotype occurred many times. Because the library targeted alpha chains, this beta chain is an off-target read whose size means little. CDR3 coding DNA: TGTGCCAGCAGCTTAGCCCCGATGGGAGGTTCCTATAATTCACCCCTCCACTTT. Protein product: CASSLAPMGGSYNSPLHF. The V call is TRBV7-2, the J call TRBJ1-6, with D unclear. The CDR3 spans 18 residues. From germline, CDR1 is SGHTA and CDR2 FQGNSA. V lost 0 bases and J 1 base, leaving 13 bases between the germline ends.

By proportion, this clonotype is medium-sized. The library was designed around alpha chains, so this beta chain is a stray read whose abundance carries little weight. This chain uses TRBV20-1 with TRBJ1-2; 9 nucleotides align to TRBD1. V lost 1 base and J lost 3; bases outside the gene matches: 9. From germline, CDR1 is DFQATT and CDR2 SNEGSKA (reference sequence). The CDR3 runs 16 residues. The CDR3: CSARAQGTGRHYGYTF. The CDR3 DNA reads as TGCAGTGCTAGAGCCCAGGGGACAGGGCGTCACTATGGCTACACCTTC.

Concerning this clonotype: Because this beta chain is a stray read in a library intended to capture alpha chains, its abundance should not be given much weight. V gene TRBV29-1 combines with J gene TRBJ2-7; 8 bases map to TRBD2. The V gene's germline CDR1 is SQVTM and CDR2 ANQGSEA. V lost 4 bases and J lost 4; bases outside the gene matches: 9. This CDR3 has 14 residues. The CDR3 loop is CSVGRAGVRYEQYF. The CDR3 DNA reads TGCAGCGTTGGCAGAGCGGGAGTCCGGTACGAGCAGTACTTC.

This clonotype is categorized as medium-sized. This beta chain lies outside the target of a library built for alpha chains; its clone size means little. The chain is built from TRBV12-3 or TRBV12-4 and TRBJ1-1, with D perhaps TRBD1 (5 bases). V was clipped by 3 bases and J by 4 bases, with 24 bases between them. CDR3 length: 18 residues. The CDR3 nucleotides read TGTGCCAGCAGTTTGCGATTACCTTTTTGGCGGGGCTTCACTGAAGCTTTCTTT. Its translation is CASSLRLPFWRGFTEAFF.

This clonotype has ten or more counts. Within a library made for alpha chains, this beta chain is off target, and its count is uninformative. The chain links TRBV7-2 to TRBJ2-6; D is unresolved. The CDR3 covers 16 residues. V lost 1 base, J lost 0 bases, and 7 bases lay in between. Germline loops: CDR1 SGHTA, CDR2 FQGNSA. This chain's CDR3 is CASSLGLFSGANVLTF. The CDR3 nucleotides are TGTGCCAGCAGCTTAGGACTGTTCTCTGGGGCCAACGTCCTGACTTTC. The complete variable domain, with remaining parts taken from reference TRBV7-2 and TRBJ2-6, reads GAGVSQSPSNKVTEKGKDVELRCDPISGHTALYWYRQSLGQGLEFLIYFQGNSAPDKSGLPSDRFSAERTGGSVSTLTIQRTQQEDSAVYLCASSLGLFSGANVLTFGAGSRLTVL.

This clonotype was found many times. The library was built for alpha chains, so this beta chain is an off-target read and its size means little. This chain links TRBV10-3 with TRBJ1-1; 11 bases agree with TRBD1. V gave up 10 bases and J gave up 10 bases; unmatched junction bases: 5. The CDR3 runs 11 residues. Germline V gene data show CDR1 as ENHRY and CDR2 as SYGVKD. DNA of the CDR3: TGTGCCACCACAGGACAGGGGGCAGCTTTCTTT. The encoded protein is CATTGQGAAFF.

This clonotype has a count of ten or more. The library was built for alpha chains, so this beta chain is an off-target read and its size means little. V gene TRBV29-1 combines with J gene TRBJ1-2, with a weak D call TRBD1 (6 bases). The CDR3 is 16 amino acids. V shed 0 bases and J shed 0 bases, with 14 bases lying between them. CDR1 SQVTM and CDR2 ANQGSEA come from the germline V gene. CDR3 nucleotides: TGCAGCGTTGAAGATAGAAACAGGGTAGCTAACTATGGCTACACCTTC. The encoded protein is CSVEDRNRVANYGYTF.

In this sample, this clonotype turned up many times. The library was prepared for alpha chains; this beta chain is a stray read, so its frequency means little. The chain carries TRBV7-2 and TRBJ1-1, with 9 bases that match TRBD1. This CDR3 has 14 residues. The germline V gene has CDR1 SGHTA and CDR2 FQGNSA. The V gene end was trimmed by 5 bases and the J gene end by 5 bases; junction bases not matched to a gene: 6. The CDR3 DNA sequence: TGTGCCAGCAGCCCGGACAGGGGACGGACTGAAGCTTTCTTT. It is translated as CASSPDRGRTEAFF.

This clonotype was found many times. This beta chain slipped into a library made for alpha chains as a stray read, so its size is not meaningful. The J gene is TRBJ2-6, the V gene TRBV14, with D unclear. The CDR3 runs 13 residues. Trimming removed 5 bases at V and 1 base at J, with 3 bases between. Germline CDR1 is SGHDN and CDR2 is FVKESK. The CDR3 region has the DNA TGTGCCAGCAGCGAGTCTGGGGCCAACGTCCTGACTTTC. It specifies CASSESGANVLTF.